This T cell receptor (beta chain) was profiled in a study of OX40 agonist ivuxolimab in advanced cancers. Note on this clone: Antigen specificity is unknown.

Data came from immunoSEQ multiplex PCR; TCRdb stores just in-frame clones and leaves some out. The data contain about 22,000 clones, approximately 81% of them singletons. Germline values: CDR1 DFQATT, CDR2 SNEGSKA (reference sequence). The V end was cut by 3 bases, the J end by 8 bases, with 7 bases between. This CDR3 spans 11 amino acids. General study results and limits: The study found among the lowest clonal expansion in partial responders at 0.1-3.0 mg/kg.

The source was CD4+ or CD8+ T cells sorted from blood, collected in a trial of the OX40 agonist ivuxolimab. The clonotype was recovered from an adult with an advanced solid tumor such as melanoma, head and neck, liver or kidney cancer. The rearrangement uses TRBV20-1 and TRBJ2-2, with D maybe TRBD2 (5 bases). The CDR3 here is CSARRVGELFF. The CDR3 nucleotides read TGCAGTGCTAGGAGGGTGGGGGAGCTGTTTTTT.